One and the same sample provided the 10 T cell receptor beta chains below, sequenced in a study of blood T cell repertoires in COVID-19. This table comes from immunoSEQ multiplex PCR, and its TCRdb copy is limited to in-frame clones, with some not included. The table shows about 240,000 clones, with about 82% occurring only once. The material sequenced was peripheral blood. The receptors stem from a man older than 75 with acute or convalescent COVID-19.

The chain recombines TRBV7-2 with TRBJ1-1, with D tentatively TRBD1 (5 bases). V shed 5 bases and J shed 5 bases, with 15 bases lying between them. CDR1 and CDR2 (germline): SGHTA, FQGNSA. This CDR3 spans 14 amino acids. Here the CDR3 reads CASSTRAGGTEAFF. The CDR3 nucleotides read TGTGCCAGCAGCACAAGGGCCGGGGGGACTGAAGCTTTCTTT.

This chain links TRBV2 with TRBJ2-2; maybe TRBD1 (6 bases). V was pared by 9 bases and J by 0 bases, with 20 bases between. This CDR3 spans 17 amino acids. Per germline, CDR1 SNHLY and CDR2 FYNNEI. This CDR3 is CASTLLGGNSNTGELFF. For the CDR3, the DNA is TGTGCCAGTACCTTATTAGGGGGTAACTCGAACACCGGGGAGCTGTTTTTT.

The chain couples TRBV3-1 (or the pseudogene TRBV3-2) to TRBJ1-4; D remains ambiguous. The CDR3 is 16 residues long. Trimming removed 3 bases at V and 0 bases at J, with 11 bases between. Germline assignment: CDR1 LGHDT and CDR2 YNNKEL (reference sequence). The CDR3 here is CASSHRGRTTNEKLFF. In DNA form, the CDR3 reads TGTGCCAGCAGCCACAGAGGGAGGACAACTAATGAAAAACTGTTTTTT.

This clone appeared once. The genes are TRBV2 and TRBJ2-5; no firm D call. The ends were cut back, 7 bases at V and 2 bases at J, with 11 bases in the middle. The germline CDR1 and CDR2 sequences are SNHLY and FYNNEI. The CDR3 is 13 residues long. The chain's CDR3 is CASKNSPQETQYF. The CDR3 DNA is TGTGCCAGCAAGAACAGTCCGCAAGAGACCCAGTACTTC. The full variable domain, with the rest looked up from reference TRBV2 and TRBJ2-5, is EPEVTQTPSHQVTQMGQEVILRCVPISNHLYFYWYRQILGQKVEFLVSFYNNEISEKSEIFDDQFSVERPDGSNFTLKIRSTKLEDSAMYFCASKNSPQETQYFGPGTRLLVL.

The chain is built from TRBV7-2 and TRBJ1-2; weak D call: TRBD1 (5 bases). CDR3 size: 12 residues. V lost 6 bases and J 4 bases, leaving 9 bases between the germline ends. Germline loops: CDR1 SGHTA, CDR2 FQGNSA. The CDR3 protein is CASRGEVYGYTF. DNA for the CDR3: TGTGCCAGCAGGGGGGAGGTCTATGGCTACACCTTC.

The rearrangement joins TRBV4-2 to TRBJ2-1, with D perhaps TRBD2 (5 bases). CDR3 length equals 13 residues. V lost 1 base, J lost 14 bases, and 15 bases lay in between. Germline loops: CDR1 LGHNA, CDR2 YNFKEQ. This chain's CDR3 is CASSQGGPSWKFF. Here the CDR3 DNA reads TGTGCCAGCAGCCAAGGAGGGCCATCTTGGAAGTTCTTC.

V usage is TRBV6-5 and J usage is TRBJ1-3, with TRBD1 matching 10 bases. CDR1 and CDR2 from the germline V gene are MNHEY and SVGAGI. The ends lost 0 bases at V and 4 bases at J; junction bases unmatched: 3. This CDR3 has 16 residues. The CDR3: CASSYSTGGWGNTIYF. In nucleotides, the CDR3 is TGTGCCAGCAGTTACTCGACAGGGGGCTGGGGAAACACCATATATTTT.

The genes are TRBV7-2 and TRBJ2-3; D might be TRBD1 (6 bases). Germline V gene data show CDR1 as SGHTA and CDR2 as FQGNSA. V gave up 3 bases and J gave up 2 bases, with 18 bases separating them. The CDR3 is made up of 17 amino acids. CDR3 amino acids: CASSFWGPQSNTDTQYF. The CDR3 DNA follows: TGTGCCAGCAGCTTTTGGGGGCCCCAATCCAACACAGATACGCAGTATTTT.

This clone appeared once. The chain couples TRBV28 to TRBJ1-6; TRBD1 agrees at 10 bases. The CDR3 consists of 13 residues. Losses at the gene ends were 10 bases for V and 7 bases for J; bases not matched to a gene: 4. Germline V gene data show CDR1 as MDHEN and CDR2 as SYDVKM. CDR3 in DNA: TGTGCCACAGAGGACAGGGGGAATTCACCCCTCCACTTT. This sequence encodes CATEDRGNSPLHF. The variable domain in full, completed from reference TRBV28 and TRBJ1-6, reads DVKVTQSSRYLVKRTGEKVFLECVQDMDHENMFWYRQDPGLGLRLIYFSYDVKMKEKGDIPEGYSVSREKKERFSLILESASTNQTSMYLCATEDRGNSPLHFGNGTRLTVT.

The chain has TRBV19 and TRBJ2-3, with D possibly TRBD1 on 5 matching bases. Looked up from germline, CDR1 is LNHDA and CDR2 is SQIVND (reference sequence). CDR3 length: 13 amino acids. Trimming cost V 5 bases and J 2 bases, with 8 bases left between them. CDR3 bases: TGTGCCAGTAGTTCAGGGTACACAGATACGCAGTATTTT. Translation gives CASSSGYTDTQYF.